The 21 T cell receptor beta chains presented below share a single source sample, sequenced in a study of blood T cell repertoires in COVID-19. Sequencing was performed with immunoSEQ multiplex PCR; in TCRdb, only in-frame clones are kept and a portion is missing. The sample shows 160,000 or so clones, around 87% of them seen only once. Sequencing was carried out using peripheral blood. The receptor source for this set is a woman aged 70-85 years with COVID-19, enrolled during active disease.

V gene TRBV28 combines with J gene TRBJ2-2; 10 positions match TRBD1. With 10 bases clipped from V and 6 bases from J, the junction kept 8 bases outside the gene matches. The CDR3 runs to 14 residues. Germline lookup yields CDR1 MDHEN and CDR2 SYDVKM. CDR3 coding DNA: TGTGCCATCAGAGAGACAGGGGGCCCCGGGGAGCTGTTTTTT. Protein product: CAIRETGGPGELFF.

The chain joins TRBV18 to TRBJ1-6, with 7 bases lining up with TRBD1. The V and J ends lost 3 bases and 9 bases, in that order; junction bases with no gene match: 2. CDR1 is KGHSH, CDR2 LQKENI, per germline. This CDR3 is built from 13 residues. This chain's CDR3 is CASSPGTVSPLHF. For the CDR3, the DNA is TGTGCCAGCTCACCCGGGACAGTTTCACCCCTCCACTTT.

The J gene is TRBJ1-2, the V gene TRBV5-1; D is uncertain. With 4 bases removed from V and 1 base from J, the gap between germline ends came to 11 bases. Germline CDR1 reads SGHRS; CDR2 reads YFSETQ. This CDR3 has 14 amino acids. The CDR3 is CASSEATVNYGYTF. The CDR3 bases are TGCGCCAGCAGCGAAGCGACGGTTAACTATGGCTACACCTTC.

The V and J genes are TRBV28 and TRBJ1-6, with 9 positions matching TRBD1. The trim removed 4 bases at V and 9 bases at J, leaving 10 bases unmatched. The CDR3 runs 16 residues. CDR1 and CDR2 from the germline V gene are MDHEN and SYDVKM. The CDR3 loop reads CASSSPGQGMGSPLHF. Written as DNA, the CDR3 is TGTGCCAGCAGTTCCCCCGGACAGGGGATGGGTTCACCCCTCCACTTT.

CDR3 in amino acids: CASSERAMGNNSPLHF. The CDR3 nucleotides are TGTGCCAGCAGCGAGAGGGCCATGGGCAATAATTCACCCCTCCACTTT. This chain connects TRBV7-3 to TRBJ1-6; D unclear. Germline CDR1 reads SGHTA; CDR2 reads FQGTGA. Trimming cost V 5 bases and J 5 bases, with 16 bases left between them. This CDR3 region has 16 residues.

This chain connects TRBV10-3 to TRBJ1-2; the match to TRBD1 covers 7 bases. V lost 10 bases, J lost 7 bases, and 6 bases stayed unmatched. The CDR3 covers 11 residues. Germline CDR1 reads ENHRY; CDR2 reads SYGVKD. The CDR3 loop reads CATLGQRGYTF. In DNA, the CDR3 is TGTGCCACTTTGGGACAGCGTGGCTACACCTTC.

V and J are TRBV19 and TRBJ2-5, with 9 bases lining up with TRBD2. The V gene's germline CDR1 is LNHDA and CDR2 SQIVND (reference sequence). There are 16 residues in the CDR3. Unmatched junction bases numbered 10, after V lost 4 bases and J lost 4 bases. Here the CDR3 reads CASSTQTLAGLETQYF. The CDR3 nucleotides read TGTGCCAGTAGTACTCAAACCCTAGCGGGGCTAGAGACCCAGTACTTC.

For the CDR3, the DNA is TGTGCCAGCAGCCGAGAGACCTTCCCATTCCGGAGTTTGGGAGAGACCCAGTACTTC. Its protein is CASSRETFPFRSLGETQYF. The J gene is TRBJ2-5, the V gene TRBV3-1 (or the pseudogene TRBV3-2), with D hard to call. The CDR3 runs to 19 residues. Germline V gene lookup returns CDR1 LGHDT and CDR2 YNNKEL (reference sequence). Trimming pared 4 bases from V and 4 bases from J, leaving 28 bases between.

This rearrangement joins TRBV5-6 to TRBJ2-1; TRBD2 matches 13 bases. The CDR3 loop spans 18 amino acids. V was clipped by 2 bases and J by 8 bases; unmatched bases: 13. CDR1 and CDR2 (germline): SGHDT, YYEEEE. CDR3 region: CASSLLAGGLFSQYEQFF. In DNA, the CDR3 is TGTGCCAGCAGCTTACTAGCGGGGGGGCTTTTTTCTCAATATGAGCAGTTCTTC.

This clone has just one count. The CDR3 reads CASSQDPSGGYSGANVLTF. The CDR3 DNA reads TGTGCCAGCAGCCAAGATCCTAGCGGGGGGTACTCTGGGGCCAACGTCCTGACTTTC. The V and J genes are TRBV4-2 and TRBJ2-6, with 11 bases aligning to TRBD2. J was trimmed by 0 bases and V by 0 bases; bases with no gene match: 4. Germline CDR1 LGHNA, CDR2 YNFKEQ. This CDR3 is 19 amino acids long.

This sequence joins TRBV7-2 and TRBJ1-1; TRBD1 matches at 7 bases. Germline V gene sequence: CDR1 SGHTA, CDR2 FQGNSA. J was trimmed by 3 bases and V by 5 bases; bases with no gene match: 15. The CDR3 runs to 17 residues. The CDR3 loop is CASSLQTMRQGDTEAFF. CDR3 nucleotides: TGTGCCAGCAGCCTACAGACTATGAGACAGGGAGACACTGAAGCTTTCTTT. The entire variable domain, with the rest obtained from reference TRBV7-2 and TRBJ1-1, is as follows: GAGVSQSPSNKVTEKGKDVELRCDPISGHTALYWYRQSLGQGLEFLIYFQGNSAPDKSGLPSDRFSAERTGGSVSTLTIQRTQQEDSAVYLCASSLQTMRQGDTEAFFGQGTRLTVV.

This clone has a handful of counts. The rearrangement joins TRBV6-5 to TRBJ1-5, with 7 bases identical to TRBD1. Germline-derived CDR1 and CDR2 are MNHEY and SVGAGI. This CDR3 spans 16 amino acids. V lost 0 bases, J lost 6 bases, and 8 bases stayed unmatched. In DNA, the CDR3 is TGTGCCAGCAGTTACTCGAGTAGACAGGGAGGTCAGCCCCAGCATTTT. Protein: CASSYSSRQGGQPQHF.

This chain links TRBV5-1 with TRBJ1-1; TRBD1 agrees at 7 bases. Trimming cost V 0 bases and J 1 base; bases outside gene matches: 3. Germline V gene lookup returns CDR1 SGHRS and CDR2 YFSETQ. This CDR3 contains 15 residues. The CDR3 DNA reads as TGCGCCAGCAGCTTGGAGGGGACAGAGAACACTGAAGCTTTCTTT. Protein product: CASSLEGTENTEAFF.

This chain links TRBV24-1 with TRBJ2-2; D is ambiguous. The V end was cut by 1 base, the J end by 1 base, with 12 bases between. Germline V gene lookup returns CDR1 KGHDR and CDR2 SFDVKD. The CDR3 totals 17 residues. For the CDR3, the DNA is TGTGCCACCAGTGATTTCGAAACAGACCTGAACACCGGGGAGCTGTTTTTT. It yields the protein CATSDFETDLNTGELFF.

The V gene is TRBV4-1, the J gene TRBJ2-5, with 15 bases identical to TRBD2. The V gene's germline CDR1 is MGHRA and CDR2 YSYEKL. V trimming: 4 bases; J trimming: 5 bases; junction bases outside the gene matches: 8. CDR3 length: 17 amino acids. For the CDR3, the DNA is TGCGCCAGCAGCCCAGGACTAGCGGGGGGGCCTGAGGAGACCCAGTACTTC. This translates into CASSPGLAGGPEETQYF.

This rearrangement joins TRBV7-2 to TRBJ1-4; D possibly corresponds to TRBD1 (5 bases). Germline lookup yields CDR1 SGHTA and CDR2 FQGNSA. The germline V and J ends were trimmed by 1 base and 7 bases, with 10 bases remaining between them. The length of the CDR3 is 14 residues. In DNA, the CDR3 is TGTGCCAGCAGCTTAGACCCAGGGCCTGAAAAACTGTTTTTT. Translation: CASSLDPGPEKLFF.

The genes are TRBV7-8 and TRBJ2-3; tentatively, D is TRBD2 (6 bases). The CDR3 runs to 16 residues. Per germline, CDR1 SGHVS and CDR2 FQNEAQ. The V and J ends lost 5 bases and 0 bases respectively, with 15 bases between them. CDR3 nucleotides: TGTGCCAGCAGCAAAGCGGACTACTTTAGCACAGATACGCAGTATTTT. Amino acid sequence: CASSKADYFSTDTQYF.

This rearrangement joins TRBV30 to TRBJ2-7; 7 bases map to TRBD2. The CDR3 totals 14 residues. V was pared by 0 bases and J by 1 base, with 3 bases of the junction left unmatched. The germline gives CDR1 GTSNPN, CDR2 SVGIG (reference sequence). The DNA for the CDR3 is TGTGCCTGGAGTGTTGCGGGGGAGTCCTACGAGCAGTACTTC. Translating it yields CAWSVAGESYEQYF.

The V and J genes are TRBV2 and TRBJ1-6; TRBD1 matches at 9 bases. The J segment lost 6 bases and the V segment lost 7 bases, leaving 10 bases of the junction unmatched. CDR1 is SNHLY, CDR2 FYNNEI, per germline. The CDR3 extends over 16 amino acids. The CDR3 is CASNQDRGRANSPLHF. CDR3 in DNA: TGTGCCAGCAACCAGGACAGGGGACGTGCTAATTCACCCCTCCACTTT.

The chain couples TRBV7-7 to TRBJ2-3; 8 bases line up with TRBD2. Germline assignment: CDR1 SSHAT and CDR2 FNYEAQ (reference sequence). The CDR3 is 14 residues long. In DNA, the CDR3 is TGTGCTAGCGGGACCGGGGGGGCAGCAGATACGCAGTATTTT. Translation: CASGTGGAADTQYF.

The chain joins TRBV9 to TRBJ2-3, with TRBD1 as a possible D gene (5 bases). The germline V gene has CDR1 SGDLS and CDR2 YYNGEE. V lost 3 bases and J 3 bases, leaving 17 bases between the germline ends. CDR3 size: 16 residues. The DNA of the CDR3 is TGTGCCAGCAGCGCGAGAGGCAGGGCTACTACAGATACGCAGTATTTT. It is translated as CASSARGRATTDTQYF.